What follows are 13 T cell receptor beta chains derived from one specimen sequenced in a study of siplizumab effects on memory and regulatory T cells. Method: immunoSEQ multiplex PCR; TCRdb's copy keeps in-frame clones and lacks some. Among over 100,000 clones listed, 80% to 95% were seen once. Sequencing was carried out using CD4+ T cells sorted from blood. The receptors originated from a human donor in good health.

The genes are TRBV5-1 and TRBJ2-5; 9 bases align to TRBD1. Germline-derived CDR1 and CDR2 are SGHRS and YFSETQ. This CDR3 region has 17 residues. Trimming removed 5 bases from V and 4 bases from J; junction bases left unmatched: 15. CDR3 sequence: CASSFPPGQGMRETQYF. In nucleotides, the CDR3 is TGCGCCAGCAGTTTTCCGCCGGGACAGGGAATGAGAGAGACCCAGTACTTC. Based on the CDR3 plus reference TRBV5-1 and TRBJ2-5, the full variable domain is KAGVTQTPRYLIKTRGQQVTLSCSPISGHRSVSWYQQTPGQGLQFLFEYFSETQRNKGNFPGRFSGRQFSNSRSEMNVSTLELGDSALYLCASSFPPGQGMRETQYFGPGTRLLVL.

The CDR3 reads CASSPMDTQYF. The CDR3 nucleotides read TGTGCCAGCAGTCCGATGGATACGCAGTATTTT. The chain recombines TRBV6-1 with TRBJ2-3; D gene uncertain. The V and J ends lost 5 bases and 6 bases respectively, with 6 bases between them. Germline CDR1 MNHNS, CDR2 SASEGT. The CDR3 is made up of 11 amino acids.

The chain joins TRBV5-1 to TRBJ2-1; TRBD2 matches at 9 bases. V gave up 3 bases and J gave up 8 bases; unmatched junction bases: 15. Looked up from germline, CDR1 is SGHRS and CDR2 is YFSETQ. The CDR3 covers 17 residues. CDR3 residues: CASSSKPTGSGSDEQFF. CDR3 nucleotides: TGCGCCAGCAGCTCGAAGCCGACGGGTAGCGGGAGCGATGAGCAGTTCTTC.

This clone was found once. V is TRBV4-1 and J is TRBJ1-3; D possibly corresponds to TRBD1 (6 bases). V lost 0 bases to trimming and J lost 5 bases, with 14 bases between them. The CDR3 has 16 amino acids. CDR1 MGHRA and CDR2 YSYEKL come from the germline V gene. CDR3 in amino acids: CASSQDREGGRNTIYF. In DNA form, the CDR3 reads TGCGCCAGCAGCCAAGACAGAGAAGGGGGTAGAAACACCATATATTTT.

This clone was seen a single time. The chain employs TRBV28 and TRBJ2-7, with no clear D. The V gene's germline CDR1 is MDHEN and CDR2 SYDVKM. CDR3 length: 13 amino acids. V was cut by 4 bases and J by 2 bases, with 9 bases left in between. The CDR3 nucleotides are TGTGCCAGCAGTTCTGGAGTGCCCTACGAGCAGTACTTC. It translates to CASSSGVPYEQYF.

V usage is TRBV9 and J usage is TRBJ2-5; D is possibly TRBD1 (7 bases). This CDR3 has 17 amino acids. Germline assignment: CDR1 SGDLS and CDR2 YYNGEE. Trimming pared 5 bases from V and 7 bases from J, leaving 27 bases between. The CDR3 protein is CASSRLQGRTGLGTQYF. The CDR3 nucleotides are TGTGCCAGCAGTAGGTTACAGGGGAGGACCGGGTTGGGGACCCAGTACTTC.

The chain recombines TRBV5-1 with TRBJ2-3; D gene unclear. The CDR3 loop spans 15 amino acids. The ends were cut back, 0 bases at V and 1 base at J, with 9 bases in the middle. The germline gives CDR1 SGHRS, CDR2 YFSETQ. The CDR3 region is CASSLGGVGTDTQYF. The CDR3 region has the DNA TGCGCCAGCAGCTTGGGCGGTGTGGGCACAGATACGCAGTATTTT.

The CDR3 sequence is CASSMSGSGGTDTQYF. The CDR3 DNA reads TGTGCCAGTAGTATGAGCGGGTCAGGAGGCACAGATACGCAGTATTTT. J is TRBJ2-3 and V is TRBV19, with D tentatively TRBD2 (6 bases). The CDR3 loop spans 16 amino acids. V lost 3 bases to trimming and J lost 1 base, with 14 bases between them. Germline V lookup: CDR1 LNHDA, CDR2 SQIVND (reference sequence).

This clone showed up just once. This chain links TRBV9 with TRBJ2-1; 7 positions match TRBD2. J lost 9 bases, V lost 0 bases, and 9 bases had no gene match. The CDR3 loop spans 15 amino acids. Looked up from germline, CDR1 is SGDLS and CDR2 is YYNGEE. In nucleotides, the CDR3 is TGTGCCAGCAGCGTAGATGGCGGGAGCCGTGGTGAGCAGTTCTTC. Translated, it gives CASSVDGGSRGEQFF.

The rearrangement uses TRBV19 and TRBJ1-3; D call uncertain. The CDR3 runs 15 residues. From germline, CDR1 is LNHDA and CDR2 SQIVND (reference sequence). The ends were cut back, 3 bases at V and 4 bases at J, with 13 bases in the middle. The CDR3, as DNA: TGTGCCAGTAGTATCATGGGAGCAGAAGGAAACACCATATATTTT. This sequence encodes CASSIMGAEGNTIYF.

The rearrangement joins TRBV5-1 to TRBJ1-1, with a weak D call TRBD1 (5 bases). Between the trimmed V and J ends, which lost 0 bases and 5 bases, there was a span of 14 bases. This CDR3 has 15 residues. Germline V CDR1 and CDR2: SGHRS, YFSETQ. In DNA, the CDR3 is TGCGCCAGCAGCTTGGGAATCCTCCAGGGTACTGAAGCTTTCTTT. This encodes CASSLGILQGTEAFF. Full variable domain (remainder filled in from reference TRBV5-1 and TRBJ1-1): KAGVTQTPRYLIKTRGQQVTLSCSPISGHRSVSWYQQTPGQGLQFLFEYFSETQRNKGNFPGRFSGRQFSNSRSEMNVSTLELGDSALYLCASSLGILQGTEAFFGQGTRLTVV.

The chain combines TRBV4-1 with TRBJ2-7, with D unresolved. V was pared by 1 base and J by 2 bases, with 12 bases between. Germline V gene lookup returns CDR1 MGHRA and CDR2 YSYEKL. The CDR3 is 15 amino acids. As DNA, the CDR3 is TGCGCCAGCAGCCAAGGCCGGGTTGGGACCTACGAGCAGTACTTC. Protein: CASSQGRVGTYEQYF.

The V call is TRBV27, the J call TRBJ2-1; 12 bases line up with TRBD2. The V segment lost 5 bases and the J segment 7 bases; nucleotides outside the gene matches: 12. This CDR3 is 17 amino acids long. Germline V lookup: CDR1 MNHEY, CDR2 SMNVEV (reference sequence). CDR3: CASSEAKLAGGGNEQFF. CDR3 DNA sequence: TGTGCCAGCAGTGAGGCGAAACTAGCGGGAGGTGGTAATGAGCAGTTCTTC.